The 14 T cell receptor beta chains listed next were all sequenced from one sample in a study of early T cells in non-severe SARS-CoV-2 infection. TCRdb analysed the 5' RACE reads with MiXCR anew, one entry per CDR3 protein. The sample contains around 99,000 distinct CDR3 sequences, roughly 17% of which appear only once. The source material was whole blood, sampled at baseline. The receptors derive from an adult who was a healthcare worker with PCR-confirmed SARS-CoV-2 infection or an uninfected control (not recorded which).

The chain uses TRBV12-5 and TRBJ2-7, with D hard to call. Germline V gene sequence: CDR1 LGHNT, CDR2 FRNRAP. This CDR3 has 16 amino acids. V was clipped by 5 bases and J by 4 bases, with 21 bases between them. CDR3 DNA: TGTGCTAGTGGTCCAAGACCCGCGGACCGCGTTTACGAGCAGTACTTC. It codes for CASGPRPADRVYEQYF.

As regards this clonotype: The junction shows a germline mismatch at one end, possibly a read error. The V call is TRBV4-1, the J call TRBJ2-1; TRBD2 agrees at 8 bases. CDR3 length: 15 residues. The V gene's germline CDR1 is MGHRA and CDR2 YSYEKL. The CDR3 region is CASSRVAGSYNGQFF. The DNA of the CDR3 is TGCGCCAGCAGCCGAGTAGCGGGAAGCTACAATGGGCAGTTCTTC.

The chain couples TRBV7-8 to TRBJ1-6; 8 bases fit TRBD1. Trimming cost V 1 base and J 5 bases; bases outside gene matches: 7. CDR3 length: 17 amino acids. Per the germline V gene, CDR1 is SGHVS and CDR2 is FQNEAQ. The CDR3 protein is CASSLGRVTGDNSPLHF. The CDR3 DNA follows: TGTGCCAGCAGCTTAGGTCGTGTGACAGGGGATAATTCACCCCTCCACTTT.

This clonotype has just a few counts. The rearrangement joins TRBV5-4 to TRBJ2-3; tentative D call: TRBD2 (5 bases). This CDR3 spans 12 amino acids. Germline CDR1 reads SGHNT; CDR2 reads YYREEE (reference sequence). Trimming stripped 4 bases from V and 7 bases from J, with 10 bases between. This CDR3 is CASSRREHTQYF. The CDR3 DNA follows: TGTGCCAGCAGCCGACGGGAACATACGCAGTATTTT.

This clonotype was recorded a few times. V usage is TRBV6-1 and J usage is TRBJ1-4, with D perhaps matching TRBD1 (6 bases). Per germline, CDR1 MNHNS and CDR2 SASEGT. The ends were cut back, 2 bases at V and 8 bases at J, with 15 bases in the middle. The CDR3 consists of 15 residues. Here the CDR3 reads CASSERAGVEEKLFF. In DNA form, the CDR3 reads TGTGCCAGCAGTGAACGGGCAGGGGTGGAAGAAAAACTGTTTTTT.

This chain links TRBV7-8 with TRBJ2-3; 7 bases map to TRBD2. The V segment lost 10 bases and the J segment 2 bases; nucleotides outside the gene matches: 6. CDR3 length: 13 residues. Per the germline V gene, CDR1 is SGHVS and CDR2 is FQNEAQ. Written as DNA, the CDR3 is TGTGCCACTTCCGGGACTACCACAGATACGCAGTATTTT. Its protein product is CATSGTTTDTQYF.

This clonotype has more than one count but fewer than ten. The chain combines TRBV20-1 with TRBJ2-3, with TRBD1 matching 12 bases. With V trimmed by 6 bases and J by 4 bases, 2 bases remained unmatched. Germline V gene sequence: CDR1 DFQATT, CDR2 SNEGSKA (reference sequence). The CDR3 is 13 amino acids. The CDR3 nucleotides are TGCAGTGCGCGGGACAGGGGGCCAGATACGCAGTATTTT. This encodes CSARDRGPDTQYF.

This clonotype was counted ten times or more. The V and J genes are TRBV27 and TRBJ1-4; a possible D gene is TRBD1 (6 bases). Germline V gene data show CDR1 as MNHEY and CDR2 as SMNVEV (reference sequence). The CDR3 consists of 14 residues. Trimming removed 5 bases from V and 4 bases from J, with 11 bases in between. The CDR3 coding sequence is TGTGCCAGCAGTCAACAGGGCCATAATGAAAAACTGTTTTTT. Residues: CASSQQGHNEKLFF.

This chain links TRBV3-1 with TRBJ2-7; tentative D call: TRBD2 (6 bases). CDR3 length: 13 residues. Trimming left V 2 bases short and J 6 bases short, with 11 bases between. Germline CDR1 and CDR2: LGHDT and YNNKEL (reference sequence). The chain's CDR3 is CASSQLAGIEQYF. As DNA, the CDR3 is TGTGCCAGCAGCCAACTCGCGGGGATCGAGCAGTACTTC.

The rearrangement uses TRBV7-8 and TRBJ2-7; D is unclear. Trimming removed 5 bases at V and 0 bases at J, with 14 bases between. The germline V gene encodes CDR1 SGHVS and CDR2 FQNEAQ. The CDR3 is 15 residues long. CDR3 sequence reads: CASSPPLWASYEQYF. The CDR3 DNA reads TGTGCCAGCAGCCCGCCCTTGTGGGCCTCCTACGAGCAGTACTTC.

This clonotype was detected a few times. The chain recombines TRBV12-3 or TRBV12-4 with TRBJ2-7; no firm D call. Trimming cost V 3 bases and J 7 bases, with 16 bases left between them. The CDR3 is 14 residues long. CDR3 residues: CASSFQPHGLEQYF. The CDR3 DNA reads TGTGCCAGCAGTTTTCAACCCCACGGCTTGGAGCAGTACTTC.

This clonotype was found many times. CDR3 DNA sequence: TGTGCCAGCAGGCCACTGCGGGACACTGAAGCTTTCTTT. Residues: CASRPLRDTEAFF. The V and J genes are TRBV7-9 and TRBJ1-1; no firm D call. Germline V CDR1 and CDR2: SEHNR, FQNEAQ (reference sequence). Trimming left V 6 bases short and J 3 bases short, with 11 bases between. CDR3 length equals 13 residues.

This clonotype was observed at least ten times. The V gene is TRBV28, the J gene TRBJ1-6; no clear D gene. The CDR3 contains 13 residues. Between the trimmed V and J ends, which lost 5 bases and 5 bases, there was a span of 7 bases. Germline V CDR1 and CDR2: MDHEN, SYDVKM. DNA of the CDR3: TGTGCCAGCAGTACAAGCAATAATTCACCCCTCCACTTT. It encodes CASSTSNNSPLHF.

This clonotype was seen at least ten times. This rearrangement joins TRBV6-2 or TRBV6-3 to TRBJ2-3, with D possibly matching TRBD2 (5 bases). Between the trimmed V and J ends, which lost 4 bases and 6 bases, there was a span of 14 bases. The CDR3 consists of 14 residues. The germline gives CDR1 MNHEY, CDR2 SVGEGT. CDR3 residues: CASSSIRGFDTQYF. CDR3 bases: TGTGCCAGCAGTTCTATCCGGGGATTCGATACGCAGTATTTT.